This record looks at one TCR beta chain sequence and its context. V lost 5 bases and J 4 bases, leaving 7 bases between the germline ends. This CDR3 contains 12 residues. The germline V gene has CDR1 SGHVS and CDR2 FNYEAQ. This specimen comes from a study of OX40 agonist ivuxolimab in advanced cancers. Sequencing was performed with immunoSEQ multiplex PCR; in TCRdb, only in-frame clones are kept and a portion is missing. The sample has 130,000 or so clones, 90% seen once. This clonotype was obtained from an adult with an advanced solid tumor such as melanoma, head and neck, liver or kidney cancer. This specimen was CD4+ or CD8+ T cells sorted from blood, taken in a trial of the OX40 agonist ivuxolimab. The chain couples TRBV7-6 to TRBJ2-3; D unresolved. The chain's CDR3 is CASSPDADTQYF. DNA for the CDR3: TGTGCCAGCAGCCCAGATGCAGATACGCAGTATTTT.